The 27 T cell receptor beta chains in this list originate from one sample, sequenced in a study of response to subunit inactivated influenza vaccine. TCRdb re-called the RT-PCR reads through MiXCR, storing one row per CDR3 protein. This sample has 550,000 to 650,000 distinct CDR3 sequences, with 12% found just once. The source was PBMCs from blood, collected on the day of vaccination. The receptors originated from a man in his fifties or sixties who received an inactivated influenza vaccine.

This clonotype was found a few times. The chain couples TRBV6-2 or TRBV6-3 to TRBJ2-6, with D tentatively TRBD1 (5 bases). CDR3 length equals 19 residues. Germline V CDR1 and CDR2: MNHEY, SVGEGT. Trimming cost V 7 bases and J 0 bases, with 22 bases left between them. As DNA, the CDR3 is TGTGCCAGCACCGATCCCAGGGTATATGTAACCTCTGGGGCCAACGTCCTGACTTTC. This sequence encodes CASTDPRVYVTSGANVLTF.

This clonotype was picked up a small number of times. V usage is TRBV4-2 and J usage is TRBJ2-3, with TRBD2 identical over 11 bases. The CDR3 runs 18 residues. V shed 3 bases, J shed 1 base, and the junction held 9 bases outside the gene matches. CDR1 and CDR2 (germline): LGHNA, YNFKEQ. CDR3 DNA: TGTGCCAGCAGCCAGGTAGCGGGGGGGCCCGATCGCACAGATACGCAGTATTTT. Protein sequence: CASSQVAGGPDRTDTQYF.

This clonotype was seen a few times. This sequence joins TRBV6-2 or TRBV6-3 and TRBJ2-7; no clear D. The CDR3 covers 12 residues. Trimming cost V 4 bases and J 7 bases, with 11 bases left between them. Germline CDR1 and CDR2: MNHEY and SVGEGT. In nucleotides, the CDR3 is TGTGCCAGCAGTTTCCCGACGGGTGAGCAGTACTTC. Its protein product is CASSFPTGEQYF.

This clonotype has ten or more counts. The chain links TRBV29-1 to TRBJ2-5, with TRBD2 matching over 8 bases. The CDR3 sequence is 14 residues long. V shed 3 bases, J shed 5 bases, and the junction held 8 bases outside the gene matches. Germline V CDR1 and CDR2: SQVTM, ANQGSEA. The CDR3 bases are TGCAGCGTTGAGGCCGGGACTAGAGGGGAGACCCAGTACTTC. Amino acid sequence: CSVEAGTRGETQYF.

In this sample, this clonotype turned up many times. The chain combines TRBV5-1 with TRBJ1-1; D remains ambiguous. Germline CDR1 is SGHRS and CDR2 is YFSETQ. Trimming took off 3 bases at V and 3 bases at J, with 12 bases between the two ends. The CDR3 has 14 residues. CDR3 in DNA: TGCGCCAGCAGCTCTGGGGATGGGTACACTGAAGCTTTCTTT. Protein product: CASSSGDGYTEAFF.

This clonotype appeared many times. The V gene is TRBV3-1, the J gene TRBJ2-1; D is unclear. The V end lost 4 bases, the J end lost 5 bases, and 12 bases lay between the germline ends. The CDR3 has 14 amino acids. Germline CDR1 LGHDT, CDR2 YNNKEL (reference sequence). CDR3 in amino acids: CASSLYGPNNEQFF. CDR3 in DNA: TGTGCCAGCAGCCTATACGGGCCAAACAATGAGCAGTTCTTC.

In its sample, this clonotype was seen a few times. This chain joins TRBV10-3 and TRBJ2-7; D not resolved. The V and J ends lost 6 bases and 7 bases respectively, with 10 bases between them. This CDR3 is built from 11 residues. Per germline, CDR1 ENHRY and CDR2 SYGVKD. CDR3 sequence (DNA): TGTGCCATCAGAGCGAAAGGGGAGCAGTACTTC. This gives the protein CAIRAKGEQYF.

This clonotype was seen a few times. The chain uses TRBV2 and TRBJ2-1, with 7 positions matching TRBD1. Germline lookup yields CDR1 SNHLY and CDR2 FYNNEI. The junction had 5 bases not matched to a gene; V was cut back by 5 bases and J by 4 bases. CDR3 size: 14 residues. DNA for the CDR3: TGTGCCAGCAGTTCTACGACAGGGTACAATGAGCAGTTCTTC. Protein product: CASSSTTGYNEQFF.

This clonotype was counted between two and nine times. The J gene is TRBJ2-1, the V gene TRBV5-6; tentative D call: TRBD2 (6 bases). This CDR3 has 16 residues. Germline CDR1 reads SGHDT; CDR2 reads YYEEEE. Trimming removed 2 bases at V and 0 bases at J, with 12 bases between. CDR3 loop: CASSFRRGFSYNEQFF. CDR3 nucleotide sequence: TGTGCCAGCAGCTTTCGTCGGGGGTTCTCCTACAATGAGCAGTTCTTC.

This clonotype occurred many times. This chain joins TRBV12-3 or TRBV12-4 and TRBJ1-1; D may be TRBD1 (6 bases). This CDR3 is 14 amino acids long. Trimming pared 9 bases from V and 1 base from J, leaving 15 bases between. CDR3 protein: CASSYRVGNTEAFF. CDR3 nucleotide sequence: TGTGCCAGTTCCTACAGGGTGGGGAACACTGAAGCTTTCTTT.

This clonotype was found many times. The V and J genes are TRBV5-1 and TRBJ2-1; no definite D call. This CDR3 is built from 13 residues. The germline CDR1 and CDR2 sequences are SGHRS and YFSETQ. V lost 5 bases and J lost 5, with 11 bases in between. In nucleotides, the CDR3 is TGCGCCAGCAGGGCTTTAGATAACAATGAGCAGTTCTTC. It yields the protein CASRALDNNEQFF.

The rearrangement links TRBV7-2 to TRBJ2-4; D tentatively fits TRBD1 or TRBD2 (6 bases each). V was cut by 4 bases and J by 5 bases, with 12 bases left in between. The CDR3 is made up of 14 amino acids. CDR1 is SGHTA, CDR2 FQGNSA, per germline. The CDR3 here is CASSSTGTENIQYF. The CDR3 DNA reads TGTGCCAGCAGCTCTACAGGGACTGAAAACATTCAGTACTTC.

This chain connects TRBV20-1 to TRBJ2-7; D assignment may be TRBD1 or TRBD2 (5 bases each). Germline V CDR1 and CDR2: DFQATT, SNEGSKA (reference sequence). V dropped 0 bases and J dropped 0 bases, with 12 bases sitting between them. This CDR3 is 15 amino acids long. CDR3 nucleotides: TGCAGTGCTAGAGACCCGGACGGGACCTCCTACGAGCAGTACTTC. Protein: CSARDPDGTSYEQYF.

This rearrangement joins TRBV6-2 or TRBV6-3 to TRBJ2-2, with TRBD2 matching over 7 bases. The CDR3 has 17 residues. Trimming at V came to 2 bases and at J to 1 base, leaving 7 bases not matched to a gene. Germline CDR1 and CDR2: MNHEY and SVGEGT. The DNA for the CDR3 is TGTGCCAGCAGTTACACCCGCGTAGCGGGGAACACCGGGGAGCTGTTTTTT. Amino acids: CASSYTRVAGNTGELFF.

This clonotype was detected only a few times. This chain uses TRBV7-2 with TRBJ2-7; D unresolved. This CDR3 comprises 17 residues. CDR1 and CDR2 from the germline V gene are SGHTA and FQGNSA. V gave up 0 bases and J gave up 0 bases, with 15 bases separating them. The CDR3 loop is CASSLAMGRGDSYEQYF. The CDR3, as DNA: TGTGCCAGCAGCTTAGCAATGGGTAGAGGTGACTCCTACGAGCAGTACTTC.

This clonotype has more than one count but fewer than ten. V gene TRBV4-3 combines with J gene TRBJ2-7; 8 bases align to TRBD1. The J segment lost 6 bases and the V segment lost 2 bases, leaving 6 bases of the junction unmatched. CDR1 is LGHNA, CDR2 YSLEER, per germline. The CDR3 extends over 14 amino acids. CDR3 region: CASSQWTGNGEQYF. CDR3 bases: TGCGCCAGCAGCCAATGGACAGGGAACGGCGAGCAGTACTTC.

This clonotype was counted once. The chain has TRBV6-2 or TRBV6-3 and TRBJ1-2; the D is unclear. The V gene's germline CDR1 is MNHEY and CDR2 SVGEGT. The V end lost 8 bases, the J end lost 7 bases, and 17 bases lay between the germline ends. CDR3 length: 13 residues. This CDR3 is CASAGTAVSGYTF. In DNA, the CDR3 is TGTGCCAGCGCGGGAACGGCGGTCTCTGGCTACACCTTC.

This clonotype was detected only a few times. V is TRBV10-3 and J is TRBJ2-7, with 8 bases that match TRBD1. Germline V gene lookup returns CDR1 ENHRY and CDR2 SYGVKD. The ends lost 3 bases at V and 5 bases at J; junction bases unmatched: 6. CDR3 length: 14 amino acids. This CDR3 is CAISDGQGAHEQYF. Here the CDR3 DNA reads TGTGCCATCAGTGACGGGCAGGGGGCCCACGAGCAGTACTTC.

This clonotype was counted at least ten times. V and J are TRBV7-6 and TRBJ2-1; TRBD2 is a possible D gene (5 bases). The V gene's germline CDR1 is SGHVS and CDR2 FNYEAQ. The V gene lost 2 bases and the J gene lost 6 bases, with 23 bases spanning the gap. CDR3 length: 18 residues. The chain's CDR3 is CASSLISRVIVYSNEQFF. DNA for the CDR3: TGTGCCAGCAGCTTAATATCGAGGGTTATCGTCTATTCCAATGAGCAGTTCTTC.

Only a few counts were recorded for this clonotype. V usage is TRBV10-3 and J usage is TRBJ2-2, with TRBD1 identical over 10 bases. V was pared by 10 bases and J by 5 bases, with 10 bases of the junction left unmatched. The CDR3 contains 15 residues. Looked up from germline, CDR1 is ENHRY and CDR2 is SYGVKD. CDR3 in DNA: TGTGCCACCATTCCGACAGGGGGCGAAACCGGGGAGCTGTTTTTT. This codes for CATIPTGGETGELFF.

This sequence joins TRBV20-1 and TRBJ1-2, with TRBD1 identical over 10 bases. The CDR3 has 14 amino acids. CDR1 and CDR2 from the germline V gene are DFQATT and SNEGSKA (reference sequence). After removal of 3 bases from V and 3 bases from J, the junction contained 4 bases not matched to a gene. The CDR3 spells CSARGTGDDYGYTF. DNA of the CDR3: TGCAGTGCTAGGGGGACAGGGGATGACTATGGCTACACCTTC.

This clonotype came up many times. V gene TRBV29-1 combines with J gene TRBJ2-3; 10 bases are shared with TRBD2. The germline gives CDR1 SQVTM, CDR2 ANQGSEA. The CDR3 is made up of 16 amino acids. J lost 2 bases, V lost 8 bases, and 13 bases had no gene match. The CDR3 coding sequence is TGCAGCATCTCGAAGAGGCTAGCGGGAGCCACAGATACGCAGTATTTT. It yields the protein CSISKRLAGATDTQYF.

This clonotype was observed a single time. The chain has TRBV7-2 and TRBJ2-7; TRBD1 agrees at 9 bases. The J call may not be correct, given that the DNA end is closer to TRBJ2-1. Per the germline V gene, CDR1 is SGHTA and CDR2 is FQGNSA. The CDR3 has 16 residues. The CDR3 sequence: CASSKFPGQGLGEQFF. As DNA, the CDR3 is TGTGCCAGCAGTAAGTTCCCGGGACAGGGTTTAGGCGAGCAGTTCTTC.

This chain links TRBV19 with TRBJ2-7; the match to TRBD2 covers 8 bases. The germline V gene has CDR1 LNHDA and CDR2 SQIVND (reference sequence). The J segment lost 2 bases and the V segment lost 3 bases, leaving 6 bases of the junction unmatched. This CDR3 has 15 residues. The CDR3 sequence: CASSISLAGTYEQYF. The CDR3 DNA follows: TGTGCCAGTAGTATTTCTTTAGCGGGGACCTACGAGCAGTACTTC.

The chain uses TRBV24-1 and TRBJ2-3; 11 positions agree with TRBD1. V was pared by 9 bases and J by 1 base, with 11 bases of the junction left unmatched. CDR1 is KGHDR and CDR2 is SFDVKD in the germline V gene. CDR3 length: 17 residues. The CDR3 DNA sequence: TGTGCCACCGCCGACGGACAGGGGGCCTGGGGCACAGATACGCAGTATTTT. This gives the protein CATADGQGAWGTDTQYF.

The chain uses TRBV19 and TRBJ1-5; no definite D call. The CDR3 length is 14 residues. In germline, CDR1 is LNHDA, CDR2 SQIVND (reference sequence). Trimming pared 2 bases from V and 4 bases from J, leaving 9 bases between. DNA of the CDR3: TGTGCCAGTAGTATAATGGTGCATAATCAGCCCCAGCATTTT. This gives the protein CASSIMVHNQPQHF.

The gene calls are TRBV5-1 and TRBJ1-1, with D tentatively TRBD1 (5 bases). There are 14 residues in the CDR3. Germline V CDR1 and CDR2: SGHRS, YFSETQ. V was trimmed by 2 bases and J by 1 base, leaving 9 bases between them. This CDR3 is CASSFRVGNTEAFF. The CDR3 DNA follows: TGCGCCAGCAGCTTCAGGGTCGGGAACACTGAAGCTTTCTTT. Full variable domain (remainder filled in from reference TRBV5-1 and TRBJ1-1): KAGVTQTPRYLIKTRGQQVTLSCSPISGHRSVSWYQQTPGQGLQFLFEYFSETQRNKGNFPGRFSGRQFSNSRSEMNVSTLELGDSALYLCASSFRVGNTEAFFGQGTRLTVV.